This entry describes one TCR beta chain. What it binds is not known. These data belong to a study of CXCR3-negative and CXCR3-positive naive CD8 T cells. The method, 5' RACE with UMI labels, was used to prepare the TRB cDNA libraries. TCRdb re-called the 5' RACE reads and catalogs CDR3 proteins one per entry, DNA excluded. Its clone listing holds around 56,000 distinct CDR3 sequences. CD8+ T cell subsets were each sorted in triplicate, hundreds of thousands of cells apiece. Whole-study findings and limits: Cryopreservation partially decreased CXCR3 expression, and most assays used fresh PBMCs. CXCR3-expressing naive cells carried TRB CDR3s more hydrophobic than those of CXCR3-negative naive cells.

The CDR3 has 15 amino acids. Per germline, CDR1 MDHEN and CDR2 SYDVKM. The receptor comes from a human donor in good health. Some clones in this sample may be carry-over from other donors' samples. The specimen was naive CXCR3- CD8+ T cells from blood. The subset here: CD45RO-CCR7+CD27+CD95- naive CD8+ T cells lacking CXCR3 (TNR3-). V and J are TRBV28 and TRBJ2-7; the TCRdb call, TRBD2, lacks DNA for checking. Here the CDR3 reads CASSPRLTGSYEQYF.